What follows are 17 T cell receptor beta chains derived from one specimen sequenced in a study of cytomegalovirus exposure and HLA in healthy donors. Generated by immunoSEQ multiplex PCR, the TCRdb table keeps only in-frame clones and is missing some. This sample carries fewer than 400,000 clones, 86% of them seen once, and the ten largest clones take about 0.8%. Material: PBMCs. Every receptor here comes from a woman aged 18 to 35 in good health and CMV-seronegative.

The chain links TRBV7-2 to TRBJ2-1, with 14 positions matching TRBD2. The CDR3 contains 17 residues. Germline loops: CDR1 SGHTA, CDR2 FQGNSA. V trimming: 5 bases; J trimming: 6 bases; junction bases outside the gene matches: 9. CDR3 protein: CASSTGTSGRTGNEQFF. The CDR3 nucleotides are TGTGCCAGCAGCACGGGGACTAGCGGGAGAACGGGCAATGAGCAGTTCTTC.

The V and J genes are TRBV5-1 and TRBJ2-7; tentative D call: TRBD1 (7 bases). This CDR3 comprises 15 residues. Trimming took off 4 bases at V and 6 bases at J, with 20 bases between the two ends. CDR1 is SGHRS and CDR2 is YFSETQ in the germline V gene. Written as DNA, the CDR3 is TGCGCCAGCAGCGCAATAGGGGGCGCCGGGAGCGAGCAGTACTTC. It yields the protein CASSAIGGAGSEQYF.

This clone was observed a single time. V usage is TRBV10-3 and J usage is TRBJ1-2; D may be TRBD1 (5 bases). CDR1 ENHRY and CDR2 SYGVKD come from the germline V gene. CDR3 length: 13 residues. V was clipped by 6 bases and J by 6 bases, with 14 bases between them. CDR3 residues: CAIRLTPRDGYTF. The DNA for the CDR3 is TGTGCCATCAGGCTGACACCCAGGGATGGCTACACCTTC.

The chain joins TRBV1 to TRBJ2-5; TRBD2, the table's D call, lacks a check against the DNA. TRBV1 is a known pseudogene. The CDR3 spans 18 residues. CDR3 sequence (DNA): TGCACCAGCAGCCGAACTTTGAGACTAGCGGGAGGAGTAAAGACCCAGTACTTC. This translates into CTSSRTLRLAGGVKTQYF.

The chain combines TRBV7-9 with TRBJ1-5, with a possible D match to TRBD1 (5 bases). From germline, CDR1 is SEHNR and CDR2 FQNEAQ (reference sequence). This CDR3 is 16 amino acids long. Trimming removed 5 bases at V and 5 bases at J, with 19 bases between. DNA of the CDR3: TGTGCCAGCAGCACTAGCGGGGCAGGGTTGGATCAGCCCCAGCATTTT. This gives the protein CASSTSGAGLDQPQHF.

CDR3 loop: CASSLTGSGTDTQYF. The CDR3 DNA follows: TGTGCCAGCAGCTTGACAGGTAGTGGAACAGATACGCAGTATTTT. The chain is built from TRBV7-9 and TRBJ2-3, with a weak D call TRBD1 (6 bases). The CDR3 runs to 15 residues. Trimming cost V 3 bases and J 3 bases, with 13 bases left between them. Looked up from germline, CDR1 is SEHNR and CDR2 is FQNEAQ (reference sequence). Full variable domain (rest looked up from reference TRBV7-9 and TRBJ2-3): DTGVSQNPRHKITKRGQNVTFRCDPISEHNRLYWYRQTLGQGPEFLTYFQNEAQLEKSRLLSDRFSAERPKGSFSTLEIQRTEQGDSAMYLCASSLTGSGTDTQYFGPGTRLTVL.

V usage is TRBV5-1 and J usage is TRBJ1-3; possibly TRBD1 for D (6 bases). The ends were cut back, 0 bases at V and 8 bases at J, with 12 bases in the middle. The CDR3 spans 14 residues. Germline assignment: CDR1 SGHRS and CDR2 YFSETQ. The CDR3 DNA sequence: TGCGCCAGCAGCTTGGGGCAGGGGATGGACACCATATATTTT. Translated: CASSLGQGMDTIYF.

This clone was observed at least ten times. CDR3 DNA sequence: TGTGCCAGCAGTTTACCGACTAGCGCAAACTACGAGCAGTACTTC. This sequence encodes CASSLPTSANYEQYF. The rearrangement joins TRBV28 to TRBJ2-7, with 8 bases lining up with TRBD2. Germline V gives CDR1 MDHEN, CDR2 SYDVKM. The CDR3 has 15 amino acids. The junction had 6 bases not matched to a gene; V was cut back by 2 bases and J by 3 bases.

This clone has a count of ten or more. As DNA, the CDR3 is TGTGCCAGCAGTTTTTTGACTAGCGGGACCTACGAGCAGTACTTC. Protein: CASSFLTSGTYEQYF. This rearrangement joins TRBV27 to TRBJ2-7, with 11 bases fitting TRBD2. The CDR3 spans 15 residues. The V gene's germline CDR1 is MNHEY and CDR2 SMNVEV (reference sequence). V shed 3 bases, J shed 2 bases, and the junction held 3 bases outside the gene matches.

The chain joins TRBV27 to TRBJ2-7; D call uncertain. From germline, CDR1 is MNHEY and CDR2 SMNVEV (reference sequence). Trimming took 2 bases from V and 0 from J, leaving 11 bases between them. The CDR3 is 15 residues long. CDR3 sequence reads: CASSLIGPSSYEQYF. CDR3 nucleotide sequence: TGTGCCAGCAGTTTAATTGGCCCAAGCTCCTACGAGCAGTACTTC.

V gene TRBV5-1 combines with J gene TRBJ2-5, with 10 positions matching TRBD2. After removal of 0 bases from V and 5 bases from J, the junction contained 4 bases not matched to a gene. Germline CDR1 reads SGHRS; CDR2 reads YFSETQ. The CDR3 loop spans 15 amino acids. CDR3 sequence (DNA): TGCGCCAGCAGCTTGGCGCTAGCGGGAGTGGAGACCCAGTACTTC. This sequence encodes CASSLALAGVETQYF.

The chain couples TRBV13 to TRBJ2-7, with D perhaps TRBD1 (5 bases). The CDR3 runs 16 residues. From germline, CDR1 is PRHDT and CDR2 FYEKMQ (reference sequence). Deletions cut 0 bases from V and 4 bases from J, with 16 bases between. The CDR3 reads CASSLGGKGHQYEQYF. DNA of the CDR3: TGTGCCAGCAGCTTAGGGGGTAAAGGACACCAATACGAGCAGTACTTC.

The genes are TRBV6-5 and TRBJ2-7, with TRBD1 identical over 8 bases. Germline V CDR1 and CDR2: MNHEY, SVGAGI. V dropped 6 bases and J dropped 6; count of bases not matched to a gene: 7. This CDR3 comprises 13 residues. In DNA, the CDR3 is TGTGCCAGCAGACCGGACAGGGATCGCGAGCAGTACTTC. It is translated as CASRPDRDREQYF.

CDR3 sequence reads: CASSLVGADQPQHF. The CDR3 DNA follows: TGTGCCAGCAGCTTGGTAGGGGCCGATCAGCCCCAGCATTTT. The chain employs TRBV5-6 and TRBJ1-5; D may be TRBD1 (5 bases). This CDR3 has 14 amino acids. V was trimmed by 0 bases and J by 5 bases, leaving 9 bases between them. Looked up from germline, CDR1 is SGHDT and CDR2 is YYEEEE.

This clone was seen just once. The V gene is TRBV28, the J gene TRBJ2-3, with 9 bases fitting TRBD2. The V gene end was trimmed by 5 bases and the J gene end by 3 bases; junction bases not matched to a gene: 9. Looked up from germline, CDR1 is MDHEN and CDR2 is SYDVKM. The CDR3 totals 16 residues. In DNA form, the CDR3 reads TGTGCCAGCAGTAAGGTAGCGGGAGCTTGGACAGATACGCAGTATTTT. Translated: CASSKVAGAWTDTQYF.

The chain employs TRBV9 and TRBJ2-5; 14 bases are a match to TRBD2. The V gene end was trimmed by 6 bases and the J gene end by 9 bases; junction bases not matched to a gene: 7. The V gene's germline CDR1 is SGDLS and CDR2 YYNGEE. The CDR3 runs to 14 residues. CDR3 nucleotides: TGTGCCAGCACTCCGGGACTAGCGGGAGTGGCCCAGTACTTC. Translating it yields CASTPGLAGVAQYF.

V usage is TRBV5-1 and J usage is TRBJ1-3; no firm D call. The CDR3 covers 13 residues. From germline, CDR1 is SGHRS and CDR2 YFSETQ. Trimming took off 3 bases at V and 8 bases at J, with 12 bases between the two ends. CDR3 sequence (DNA): TGCGCCAGCAGCTCTCCAGGTGTGGACACCATATATTTT. Its protein product is CASSSPGVDTIYF. Full variable domain (missing parts from reference TRBV5-1 and TRBJ1-3): KAGVTQTPRYLIKTRGQQVTLSCSPISGHRSVSWYQQTPGQGLQFLFEYFSETQRNKGNFPGRFSGRQFSNSRSEMNVSTLELGDSALYLCASSSPGVDTIYFGEGSWLTVV.